These 24 T cell receptor beta chains were sequenced from one sample in a study of blood T cell repertoires in COVID-19. Some clones are missing from TCRdb's copy, which holds only in-frame ones; the method was immunoSEQ multiplex PCR. The repertoire has fewer than 200,000 clones, approximately 87% of them found once; the top ten carry roughly an eighth. Sequenced material: peripheral blood. The receptors come from a woman aged 70-85 years with COVID-19, enrolled during active disease.

V and J are TRBV18 and TRBJ1-5; 7 bases agree with TRBD1. Trimming took 6 bases from V and 5 from J; bases not matched to a gene: 1. CDR1 is KGHSH, CDR2 LQKENI, per germline. This CDR3 is 12 amino acids long. The CDR3 is CASSQGDQPQHF. The CDR3 DNA sequence: TGTGCCAGCTCCCAGGGGGATCAGCCCCAGCATTTT.

The chain is built from TRBV24-1 and TRBJ1-2; D is ambiguous. V lost 7 bases, J lost 8 bases, and 16 bases lay in between. The CDR3 has 13 amino acids. Germline lookup yields CDR1 KGHDR and CDR2 SFDVKD. The CDR3 loop is CATSDTYSGGYTF. The CDR3 nucleotides are TGTGCCACCAGCGATACCTATTCGGGAGGCTACACCTTC.

This clone was picked up a small number of times. V is TRBV30 and J is TRBJ1-1, with 9 nucleotides matching TRBD1. With 3 bases clipped from V and 4 bases from J, the junction kept 9 bases outside the gene matches. The length of the CDR3 is 15 residues. The germline V gene has CDR1 GTSNPN and CDR2 SVGIG (reference sequence). CDR3 protein: CAWRSTGTGITEAFF. The CDR3 DNA reads as TGTGCCTGGAGATCTACCGGGACAGGGATCACTGAAGCTTTCTTT.

CDR3 DNA sequence: TGTGCCAGCAGCCCAACAGGGTCTCAGCCCCAGCATTTT. Its protein is CASSPTGSQPQHF. The V and J genes are TRBV7-2 and TRBJ1-5, with a possible D match to TRBD1 (6 bases). Looked up from germline, CDR1 is SGHTA and CDR2 is FQGNSA. The ends were cut back, 5 bases at V and 6 bases at J, with 11 bases in the middle. CDR3 length: 13 residues.

The V and J genes are TRBV7-2 and TRBJ2-7, with TRBD2 matching 11 bases. Per germline, CDR1 SGHTA and CDR2 FQGNSA. This CDR3 comprises 15 residues. After removal of 5 bases from V and 4 bases from J, the junction contained 7 bases not matched to a gene. DNA of the CDR3: TGTGCCAGCAGCCAAGGACTAGCGGGTACATACGAGCAGTACTTC. This gives the protein CASSQGLAGTYEQYF.

The rearrangement uses TRBV24-1 and TRBJ2-3; 14 nucleotides agree with TRBD2. V dropped 1 base and J dropped 5; count of bases not matched to a gene: 7. Germline V CDR1 and CDR2: KGHDR, SFDVKD. This CDR3 contains 18 residues. The CDR3 DNA is TGTGCCACCAGTGATTTTAAGACTAGCGGGAGGGCCCGAGATACGCAGTATTTT. As protein: CATSDFKTSGRARDTQYF.

The chain has TRBV5-1 and TRBJ2-3, with 7 positions matching TRBD2. The CDR3 is made up of 15 amino acids. Germline CDR1 reads SGHRS; CDR2 reads YFSETQ. The V gene end was trimmed by 3 bases and the J gene end by 0 bases; junction bases not matched to a gene: 4. The chain's CDR3 is CASSSTSVSTDTQYF. In nucleotides, the CDR3 is TGCGCCAGCAGCTCCACTAGCGTGAGCACAGATACGCAGTATTTT. Full variable domain (remainder filled in from reference TRBV5-1 and TRBJ2-3): KAGVTQTPRYLIKTRGQQVTLSCSPISGHRSVSWYQQTPGQGLQFLFEYFSETQRNKGNFPGRFSGRQFSNSRSEMNVSTLELGDSALYLCASSSTSVSTDTQYFGPGTRLTVL.

This sequence joins TRBV18 and TRBJ1-2, with D perhaps TRBD1 (5 bases). CDR1 is KGHSH, CDR2 LQKENI, per germline. V was cut by 2 bases and J by 3 bases, with 13 bases left in between. The CDR3 consists of 15 residues. The chain's CDR3 is CASSPGGVRYYGYTF. DNA of the CDR3: TGTGCCAGCTCACCAGGGGGGGTGCGATACTATGGCTACACCTTC.

The chain links TRBV30 to TRBJ1-6, with D hard to call. V gave up 5 bases and J gave up 7 bases, with 12 bases separating them. CDR3 size: 13 residues. In germline, CDR1 is GTSNPN, CDR2 SVGIG (reference sequence). CDR3 protein: CAWQSNSNSPLHF. The CDR3 bases are TGTGCCTGGCAATCCAACAGCAATTCACCCCTCCACTTT.

CDR3 nucleotides: TGTGCCACCAGCAGAGACAGGTACCCAGATACGCAGTATTTT. Its translation is CATSRDRYPDTQYF. The chain recombines TRBV15 with TRBJ2-3; D uncertain. Trimming pared 0 bases from V and 4 bases from J, leaving 8 bases between. The CDR3 consists of 14 residues. The V gene's germline CDR1 is LNHNV and CDR2 YYDKDF (reference sequence).

V usage is TRBV12-3 or TRBV12-4 and J usage is TRBJ2-3, with 8 bases that match TRBD1. V was clipped by 6 bases and J by 9 bases; unmatched bases: 8. CDR3 length: 13 amino acids. The CDR3 DNA follows: TGTGCCAGCAGCGACGGACAGGGAAGGACGCAGTATTTT. Protein: CASSDGQGRTQYF.

The chain employs TRBV5-6 and TRBJ1-2; no reliable D call. The CDR3 consists of 14 residues. Deletions cut 0 bases from V and 0 bases from J, with 6 bases between. Germline V lookup: CDR1 SGHDT, CDR2 YYEEEE. The CDR3 region is CASSLGATNYGYTF. In DNA, the CDR3 is TGTGCCAGCAGCTTGGGTGCTACTAACTATGGCTACACCTTC.

This chain links TRBV28 with TRBJ1-6; D gene unclear. V dropped 2 bases and J dropped 10 bases, with 15 bases sitting between them. CDR3 length equals 15 residues. CDR1 is MDHEN and CDR2 is SYDVKM in the germline V gene. The DNA for the CDR3 is TGTGCCAGCAGTTTAGTAACGGTCCTTCGGTCACCCCTCCACTTT. Encoded protein: CASSLVTVLRSPLHF.

The genes are TRBV5-5 and TRBJ2-3, with unresolved D. Germline assignment: CDR1 SGHKS and CDR2 YYEKEE (reference sequence). The germline V and J ends were trimmed by 4 bases and 3 bases, with 9 bases remaining between them. The CDR3 runs 13 residues. CDR3: CASSPGGTDTQYF. DNA for the CDR3: TGTGCCAGCAGCCCAGGTGGGACAGATACGCAGTATTTT.

V and J are TRBV5-1 and TRBJ2-1, with 9 bases lining up with TRBD2. The CDR3 sequence is 17 residues long. Per the germline V gene, CDR1 is SGHRS and CDR2 is YFSETQ. The V and J ends lost 7 bases and 7 bases, in that order; junction bases with no gene match: 18. Here the CDR3 DNA reads TGCGCCAGCGGCAAAAACCGGCGGGAGGGCCAGGGGAATGAGCAGTTCTTC. It specifies CASGKNRREGQGNEQFF.

The chain has TRBV5-1 and TRBJ2-5; TRBD1 is a possible D gene (5 bases). Germline CDR1 is SGHRS and CDR2 is YFSETQ. The CDR3 consists of 13 residues. V lost 0 bases and J 5 bases, leaving 8 bases between the germline ends. The CDR3, as DNA: TGCGCCAGCAGCTTGGGGGGCAGGGAGACCCAGTACTTC. This sequence encodes CASSLGGRETQYF.

This rearrangement joins TRBV7-2 to TRBJ2-1; a possible D gene is TRBD2 (5 bases). The CDR3 is 15 amino acids. The germline CDR1 and CDR2 sequences are SGHTA and FQGNSA. The V end lost 5 bases, the J end lost 7 bases, and 18 bases lay between the germline ends. CDR3 DNA: TGTGCCAGCAGCCGTGGACTCTACCCCCGTAATGAGCAGTTCTTC. Amino acids: CASSRGLYPRNEQFF.

The chain couples TRBV9 to TRBJ2-3, with 7 positions matching TRBD2. The J segment lost 0 bases and the V segment lost 0 bases, leaving 7 bases of the junction unmatched. Germline CDR1 SGDLS, CDR2 YYNGEE. This CDR3 is 17 amino acids long. The CDR3 reads CASSVARLAASTDTQYF. The CDR3 DNA follows: TGTGCCAGCAGCGTAGCTAGACTAGCTGCTAGCACAGATACGCAGTATTTT.

V gene TRBV13 combines with J gene TRBJ2-7; D is ambiguous. V gave up 4 bases and J gave up 6 bases, with 13 bases separating them. In germline, CDR1 is PRHDT, CDR2 FYEKMQ (reference sequence). The CDR3 runs to 13 residues. CDR3 bases: TGTGCCAGCAGCTCCCAGAGGAGTGGCGAGCAGTACTTC. Protein sequence: CASSSQRSGEQYF. Supplemented by reference TRBV13 and TRBJ2-7, the full variable domain reads AAGVIQSPRHLIKEKRETATLKCYPIPRHDTVYWYQQGPGQDPQFLISFYEKMQSDKGSIPDRFSAQQFSDYHSELNMSSLELGDSALYFCASSSQRSGEQYFGPGTRLTVT.

This chain joins TRBV3-1 (or the pseudogene TRBV3-2) and TRBJ2-3, with D perhaps TRBD1 (5 bases). Germline V lookup: CDR1 LGHDT, CDR2 YNNKEL (reference sequence). V lost 6 bases to trimming and J lost 0 bases, with 16 bases between them. This CDR3 comprises 16 residues. The CDR3 loop reads CASSILGRASTDTQYF. The CDR3 region has the DNA TGTGCCAGCAGTATATTGGGCAGGGCTAGCACAGATACGCAGTATTTT.

The CDR3 DNA sequence: TGTGCCAGCAGCTTAGCCAGCGGGCCCTACAATGAGCAGTTCTTC. It yields the protein CASSLASGPYNEQFF. This chain joins TRBV7-8 and TRBJ2-1; a possible D gene is TRBD2 (6 bases). Germline CDR1 and CDR2: SGHVS and FQNEAQ. This CDR3 comprises 15 residues. V was shortened by 0 bases and J by 2 bases, with 8 bases between the two germline ends.

The chain has TRBV5-1 and TRBJ2-1, with 8 bases that match TRBD1. J gave up 8 bases and V 4 bases, and 11 bases lay outside the gene matches. This CDR3 has 15 amino acids. Looked up from germline, CDR1 is SGHRS and CDR2 is YFSETQ. The CDR3 loop is CASSLRGRVEDEQFF. The CDR3 DNA reads as TGCGCCAGCAGCCTCAGGGGGCGAGTTGAGGATGAGCAGTTCTTC. Together with reference TRBV5-1 and TRBJ2-1, the CDR3 gives the full variable domain: KAGVTQTPRYLIKTRGQQVTLSCSPISGHRSVSWYQQTPGQGLQFLFEYFSETQRNKGNFPGRFSGRQFSNSRSEMNVSTLELGDSALYLCASSLRGRVEDEQFFGPGTRLTVL.

Here the CDR3 DNA reads TGTGCCAGCAGCTCGAGACGAGGATTTCAAGAGACCCAGTACTTC. This encodes CASSSRRGFQETQYF. V and J are TRBV5-5 and TRBJ2-5; no reliable D call. V lost 3 bases to trimming and J lost 2 bases, with 14 bases between them. The CDR3 runs 15 residues. Germline lookup yields CDR1 SGHKS and CDR2 YYEKEE (reference sequence). Complete variable domain (other parts from reference TRBV5-5 and TRBJ2-5): DAGVTQSPTHLIKTRGQQVTLRCSPISGHKSVSWYQQVLGQGPQFIFQYYEKEERGRGNFPDRFSARQFPNYSSELNVNALLLGDSALYLCASSSRRGFQETQYFGPGTRLLVL.

This chain uses TRBV15 with TRBJ2-3, with 7 bases fitting TRBD2. V dropped 1 base and J dropped 2; count of bases not matched to a gene: 0. The CDR3 extends over 14 amino acids. The V gene's germline CDR1 is LNHNV and CDR2 YYDKDF (reference sequence). Here the CDR3 reads CATSRGLATDTQYF. CDR3 nucleotide sequence: TGTGCCACCAGCAGAGGACTAGCCACAGATACGCAGTATTTT.